This is a list of T cell receptor beta chains from one sample in a study of OX40 agonist ivuxolimab in advanced cancers. The data were produced by immunoSEQ multiplex PCR, yet TCRdb's version contains in-frame clones alone and is incomplete. The sample lists about 60,000 clones, about 94% seen once, with about 18% in the top ten. The starting material was CD4+ or CD8+ T cells sorted from blood, obtained in a trial of the OX40 agonist ivuxolimab. The receptor set was obtained from an adult with an advanced solid tumor such as melanoma, head and neck, liver or kidney cancer. Both conserved end residues are part of each CDR3. The D gene is left open where the match is weak. For some rows the clone size is stated as once, few or many, or as a class when expanded; others skip it.

clone size	V gene	D gene	J gene	CDR3 DNA	CDR3 protein
once	TRBV4-3	NA	TRBJ2-3	TGCGCCAGCAGCCAAGATCCGGCAGGCCCGAGTTCGGATACGCAGTATTTT	CASSQDPAGPSSDTQYF
NA	TRBV6-6	NA	TRBJ2-3	TGTGCCAGCAAAGACGCTCGAGATACGCAGTATTTT	CASKDARDTQYF
NA	TRBV10-3	NA	TRBJ1-2	TGTGCCATCAGTGAGTCTGCAGGGGTTAACTATGGCTACACCTTC	CAISESAGVNYGYTF
NA	TRBV10-2	TRBD2	TRBJ2-2	TGCGCCAGCAGTGATCAGGACGACGGACTAGCGTCCACCGGGGAGCTGTTTTTT	CASSDQDDGLASTGELFF
NA	TRBV7-9	NA	TRBJ2-7	TGTGCCAGCAGCTCGTCCGGTAATCCCGCGGGGCAGTACTTC	CASSSSGNPAGQYF
NA	TRBV7-6	NA	TRBJ1-5	TGTGCCAGCAGCCCAGGGCCTTATAGCAATCAGCCCCAGCATTTT	CASSPGPYSNQPQHF
NA	TRBV9	TRBD1	TRBJ1-1	TGTGCCAGCAGCGTAGAAGGGGACAGGATAATCAACACTGAAGCTTTCTTT	CASSVEGDRIINTEAFF
once	TRBV12-5	NA	TRBJ1-1	TGTGCTAGTGGTTTGGGTGGGACTGAAGCTTTCTTT	CASGLGGTEAFF
NA	TRBV28	NA	TRBJ2-7	TGTGCCAGCAGTTTAGCCAGGAGATACGAGCAGTACTTC	CASSLARRYEQYF
NA	TRBV12-5	TRBD2	TRBJ2-1	TGTGCTAGTGGTCCGAGTACTAGCGGAAGCTCCTACAATGAGCAGTTCTTC	CASGPSTSGSSYNEQFF
few	TRBV28	NA	TRBJ1-5	TGTGCCAGCACAAGGAGAAGCCAGCCCCAGCATTTT	CASTRRSQPQHF
NA	TRBV9	TRBD1	TRBJ1-5	TGTGCCAGCAGCCCCCGGGACAGGGTGGGACAGCCCCAGCATTTT	CASSPRDRVGQPQHF
NA	TRBV18	NA	TRBJ2-5	TGTGCCAGCTCACTGTTCGGGGCGGGACCGCAAGAGACCCAGTACTTC	CASSLFGAGPQETQYF
NA	TRBV7-7	NA	TRBJ1-3	TGTGCTAGCAGCTTAGGTCAGGGTAACGGAAACACCATATATTTT	CASSLGQGNGNTIYF
NA	TRBV7-6	NA	TRBJ2-5	TGTGCCAGCAGCTTGACCTCCGGGAGTACGGAGACCCAGTACTTC	CASSLTSGSTETQYF
NA	TRBV5-4	NA	TRBJ1-4	TGTGCCAGCAGCCAGGGACAAGCTAATGAAAAACTGTTTTTT	CASSQGQANEKLFF
NA	TRBV15	TRBD1	TRBJ1-1	TGTGCCACCAGCAGTGGGACAGGTCAGTATATGAACACTGAAGCTTTCTTT	CATSSGTGQYMNTEAFF
NA	TRBV19	TRBD1	TRBJ1-2	TGTGCCAGTAGTTCCCCGGGACAGGGGGGACTGAATCGATATGGCTACACCTTC	CASSSPGQGGLNRYGYTF
NA	TRBV6-6	NA	TRBJ2-1	TGTGCCAGCAGGGACCGTACGTACAATGAGCAGTTCTTC	CASRDRTYNEQFF
once	TRBV10-3	TRBD2	TRBJ2-7	TGTGCCATCAGTGAACCTAGCGGGAGTAACGAGCAGTACTTC	CAISEPSGSNEQYF
NA	TRBV9	NA	TRBJ2-7	TGTGCCAGCAGCCCCGGACAGTCCCTTTCCGAGCAGTACTTC	CASSPGQSLSEQYF
NA	TRBV29-1	NA	TRBJ2-2	TGCAGCGTTACGAAGGAGACCGGGGAGCTGTTTTTT	CSVTKETGELFF
NA	TRBV7-2	TRBD1	TRBJ2-1	TGTGCCAGCAGCGAAACAGGGGGCGCGTTTAATGAGCAGTTCTTC	CASSETGGAFNEQFF
NA	TRBV10-3	NA	TRBJ2-1	TGTGCCATCAGTGAGAGCGCGGGATGGGGCAATGAGCAGTTCTTC	CAISESAGWGNEQFF
NA	TRBV19	NA	TRBJ1-2	TGTGCCAGTAGTATCCGGGGGGACTATGGCTACACCTTC	CASSIRGDYGYTF
medium-sized	TRBV6-4	NA	TRBJ1-2	TGTGCCAGCAGTGAAATGGAGGGGATTCCTTTCTATGGCTACACCTTC	CASSEMEGIPFYGYTF
NA	TRBV28	NA	TRBJ1-5	TGTGCCAGCAGTACCCCCGTCAAGGTTAATCAGCCCCAGCATTTT	CASSTPVKVNQPQHF
NA	TRBV29-1	TRBD1	TRBJ2-3	TGCAGCGTTGAAGGCCGGGACAGGGGGATAGATACGCAGTATTTT	CSVEGRDRGIDTQYF
NA	TRBV7-9	TRBD2	TRBJ2-7	TGTGCCAGCAGCGCAACTAGCGCCTACGAGCAGTACTTC	CASSATSAYEQYF
NA	TRBV6-1	TRBD2	TRBJ2-7	TGTGCCAGCAGTGTTTTTAGCGGGAGCTCCTACGAGCAGTACTTC	CASSVFSGSSYEQYF
NA	TRBV13	TRBD1	TRBJ1-2	TGTGCCAGCAGCTATACAGGGGGCTGGAGGGTTGTTGGCTACACCTTC	CASSYTGGWRVVGYTF
NA	TRBV27	NA	TRBJ2-3	TGTGCCAGCAGTCCCCGAAGCACCCGTGTAGATACGCAGTATTTT	CASSPRSTRVDTQYF
NA	TRBV28	NA	TRBJ1-3	TGTGCCAGCAGGCTCCAGGGCTCTGGAAACACCATATATTTT	CASRLQGSGNTIYF
NA	TRBV28	NA	TRBJ2-1	TGTGCCAGCAGTTTCGTTTACGAGCAGTTCTTC	CASSFVYEQFF
NA	TRBV5-4	NA	TRBJ2-7	TGTGCCAGCAGCAACGACCTCTTCTACGAGCAGTACTTC	CASSNDLFYEQYF
NA	TRBV19	NA	TRBJ2-1	TGTGCCAGTAGTCAACTCGGGAGCCGATGGGAGCAGTTCTTC	CASSQLGSRWEQFF
NA	TRBV5-5	NA	TRBJ2-7	TGTGCCAGCAGCCCGCCCGAAGCGCCTTACGAGCAGTACTTC	CASSPPEAPYEQYF
medium-sized	TRBV7-2	NA	TRBJ2-7	TGTGCCAGCAGCAGTCCGGCCTTGGGGTTGGGCGAGCAGTACTTC	CASSSPALGLGEQYF
NA	TRBV19	NA	TRBJ1-5	TGTGCCAGTTCTTTGTGGGGGGTTGGGCAGCCCCAGCATTTT	CASSLWGVGQPQHF
NA	TRBV7-6	NA	TRBJ2-2	TGTGCCAGCAGCCGAACAGGGTCCGGGGAGCTGTTTTTT	CASSRTGSGELFF
NA	TRBV7-8	NA	TRBJ1-5	TGTGCCAGCAGCTTAGGCAGACAGCCTAATAGCAATCAGCCCCAGCATTTT	CASSLGRQPNSNQPQHF
NA	TRBV4-3	NA	TRBJ2-7	TGCGCCAGCAGCCAAGCCCGGACGGATTCCTACGAGCAGTACTTC	CASSQARTDSYEQYF
NA	TRBV19	TRBD1	TRBJ1-5	TGTGCCAGTAGTACGACAGGGCCATGGCGTGAGCCCCAGCATTTT	CASSTTGPWREPQHF
NA	TRBV5-1	TRBD1	TRBJ1-1	TGCGCCAGCAGCCTCGGAGGGGGTACAGGGGGCAGAACTGAAGCTTTCTTT	CASSLGGGTGGRTEAFF
NA	TRBV27	NA	TRBJ2-7	TGTGCCAGCAGTTTATGGGGTCCAGGCGACCCCTACGAGCAGTACTTC	CASSLWGPGDPYEQYF
NA	TRBV6-1	NA	TRBJ1-1	TGTGCCAGCAGTGAATTTAGGGGGACCGACATGAACACTGAAGCTTTCTTT	CASSEFRGTDMNTEAFF
NA	TRBV11-2	NA	TRBJ1-1	TGTGCCAGCAGCTTGATCCGTTCGGGGCCGGGCACTGAAGCTTTCTTT	CASSLIRSGPGTEAFF
NA	TRBV11-1	NA	TRBJ2-2	TGTGCCAGCAGTCTATCGAATTCCCTCACCGGGGAGCTGTTTTTT	CASSLSNSLTGELFF
NA	TRBV19	NA	TRBJ1-2	TGTGCCAGTAGTTCCCGATTGGGGGGTGAAGCCTTC	CASSSRLGGEAF
NA	TRBV28	TRBD2	TRBJ2-7	TGTGCCAGCAGTTCTCGGACTAGCGGGAGCTACGAGCAGTACTTC	CASSSRTSGSYEQYF
NA	TRBV6-5	NA	TRBJ2-2	TGTGCCAGCAGTTACGGGCAGATAAACACCGGGGAGCTGTTTTTT	CASSYGQINTGELFF
few	TRBV7-3	TRBD1	TRBJ1-1	TGTGCCAGCGGGACAGGGCATGGCACTGAAGCTTTCTTT	CASGTGHGTEAFF
NA	TRBV11-2	NA	TRBJ1-1	TGTGCCAGCAGCCAGGTACAGCACAGGGAAGCTTTCTTT	CASSQVQHREAFF
NA	TRBV6-5	TRBD1	TRBJ2-5	TGTGCCAGCAGCCGAACAGGGGGTGGGCGAGAGACCCAGTACTTC	CASSRTGGGRETQYF